Included here is one T cell receptor (beta chain) sequence, with context. The V end was cut by 0 bases, the J end by 2 bases, with 8 bases between. The CDR3 spans 14 residues. Germline assignment: CDR1 SGDLS and CDR2 YYNGEE. Assay: immunoSEQ multiplex PCR; the TCRdb copy retains only in-frame clones and omits some. The table lists roughly 13,000 clones, over 65% of them singletons. The sample belongs to a study of T cells after somatic rescue of genetic block. The receptor's source is a boy between 10 and 17 years old. The chain employs TRBV9 and TRBJ1-2; weak D call: TRBD1 (5 bases). Input material: peripheral blood mononuclear cells (PBMCs). In DNA, the CDR3 is TGTGCCAGCAGCGTAGAGGGGTTAAACTATGGCTACACCTTC. Its protein is CASSVEGLNYGYTF.